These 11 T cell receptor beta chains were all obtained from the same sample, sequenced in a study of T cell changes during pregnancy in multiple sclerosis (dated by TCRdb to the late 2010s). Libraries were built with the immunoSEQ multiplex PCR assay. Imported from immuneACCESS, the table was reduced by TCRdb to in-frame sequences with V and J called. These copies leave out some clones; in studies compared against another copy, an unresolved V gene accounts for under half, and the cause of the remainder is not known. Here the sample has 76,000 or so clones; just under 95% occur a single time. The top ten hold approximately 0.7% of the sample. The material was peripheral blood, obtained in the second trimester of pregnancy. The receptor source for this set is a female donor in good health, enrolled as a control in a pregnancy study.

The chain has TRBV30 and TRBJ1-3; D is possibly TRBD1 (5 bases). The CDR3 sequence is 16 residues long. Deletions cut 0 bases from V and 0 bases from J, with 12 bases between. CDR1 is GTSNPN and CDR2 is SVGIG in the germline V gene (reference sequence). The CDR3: CAWSVFRQHSGNTIYF. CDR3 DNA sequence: TGTGCCTGGAGTGTATTCCGACAGCACTCTGGAAACACCATATATTTT. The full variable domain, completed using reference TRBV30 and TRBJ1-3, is SQTIHQWPATLVQPVGSPLSLECTVEGTSNPNLYWYRQAAGRGLQLLFYSVGIGQISSEVPQNLSASRPQDRQFILSSKKLLLSDSGFYLCAWSVFRQHSGNTIYFGEGSWLTVV.

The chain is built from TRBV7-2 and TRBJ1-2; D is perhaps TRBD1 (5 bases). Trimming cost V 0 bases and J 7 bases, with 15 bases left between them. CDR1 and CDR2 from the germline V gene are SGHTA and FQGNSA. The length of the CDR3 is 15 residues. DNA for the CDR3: TGTGCCAGCAGCTTAGCCCAAGGGCAGGGAGGTGGCTACACCTTC. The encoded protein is CASSLAQGQGGGYTF.

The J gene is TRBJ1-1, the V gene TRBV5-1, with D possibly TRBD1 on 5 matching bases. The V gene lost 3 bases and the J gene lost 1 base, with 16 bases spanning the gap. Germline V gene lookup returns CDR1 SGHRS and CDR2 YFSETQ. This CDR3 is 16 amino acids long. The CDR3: CASSSFYGGENTEAFF. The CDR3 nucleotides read TGCGCCAGCAGCTCGTTTTATGGAGGGGAGAACACTGAAGCTTTCTTT.

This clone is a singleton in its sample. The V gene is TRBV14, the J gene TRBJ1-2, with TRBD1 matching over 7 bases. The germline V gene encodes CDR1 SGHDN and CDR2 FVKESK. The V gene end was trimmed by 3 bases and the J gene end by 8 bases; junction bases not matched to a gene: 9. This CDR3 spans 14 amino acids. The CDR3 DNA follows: TGTGCCAGCAGCCACCTGACAGGGTTAGGCGGCTACACCTTC. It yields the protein CASSHLTGLGGYTF.

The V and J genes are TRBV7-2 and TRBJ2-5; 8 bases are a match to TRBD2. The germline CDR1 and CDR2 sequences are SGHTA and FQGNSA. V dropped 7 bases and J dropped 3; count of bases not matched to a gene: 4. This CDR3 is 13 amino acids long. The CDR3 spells CASTRAGEETQYF. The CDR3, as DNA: TGTGCCAGCACCAGAGCGGGGGAAGAGACCCAGTACTTC.

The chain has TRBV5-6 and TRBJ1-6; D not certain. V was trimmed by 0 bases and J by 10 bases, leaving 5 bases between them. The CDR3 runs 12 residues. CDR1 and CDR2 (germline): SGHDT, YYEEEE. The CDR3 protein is CASSLVRSPLHF. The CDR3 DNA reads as TGTGCCAGCAGCTTGGTGAGGTCACCCCTCCACTTT.

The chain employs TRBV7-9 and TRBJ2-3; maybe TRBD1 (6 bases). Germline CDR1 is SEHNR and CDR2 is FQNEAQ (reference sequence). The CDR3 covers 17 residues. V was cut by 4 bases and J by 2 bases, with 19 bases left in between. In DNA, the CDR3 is TGTGCCAGCAGCTCCCATATCGGGACACCCTTCACAGATACGCAGTATTTT. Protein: CASSSHIGTPFTDTQYF.

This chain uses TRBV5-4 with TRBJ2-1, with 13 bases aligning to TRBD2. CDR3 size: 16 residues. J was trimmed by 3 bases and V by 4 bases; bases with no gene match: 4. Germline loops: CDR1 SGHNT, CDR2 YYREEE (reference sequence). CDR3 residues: CASSIGLAGDYNEQFF. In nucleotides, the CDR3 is TGTGCCAGCAGCATAGGACTAGCGGGGGACTACAATGAGCAGTTCTTC.

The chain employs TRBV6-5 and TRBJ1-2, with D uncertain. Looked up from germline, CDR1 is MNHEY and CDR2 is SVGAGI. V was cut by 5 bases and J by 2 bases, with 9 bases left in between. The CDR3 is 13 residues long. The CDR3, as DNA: TGTGCCAGCAGTCCCCGGGGAAACTATGGCTACACCTTC. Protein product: CASSPRGNYGYTF.

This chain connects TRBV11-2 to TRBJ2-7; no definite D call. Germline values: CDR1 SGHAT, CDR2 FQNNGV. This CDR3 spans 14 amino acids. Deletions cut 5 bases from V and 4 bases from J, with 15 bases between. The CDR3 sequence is CASSGHPILYEQYF. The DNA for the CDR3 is TGTGCCAGCAGCGGTCACCCTATCTTATACGAGCAGTACTTC.

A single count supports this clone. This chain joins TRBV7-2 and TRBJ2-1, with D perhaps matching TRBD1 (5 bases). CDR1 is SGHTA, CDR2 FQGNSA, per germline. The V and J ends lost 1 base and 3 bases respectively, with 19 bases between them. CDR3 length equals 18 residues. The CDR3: CASSLGMGGQGVYNEQFF. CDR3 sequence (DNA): TGTGCCAGCAGCTTAGGTATGGGCGGACAAGGGGTCTACAATGAGCAGTTCTTC.